This paragraph covers one T cell receptor (beta chain) sequence. Its antigen is not known. Here immunoSEQ multiplex PCR was the method, and the copy in TCRdb shows in-frame clones only, minus some. Of some 45,000 clones in the sample, 86% were seen once. Per germline, CDR1 SGHNT and CDR2 YYREEE (reference sequence). V lost 3 bases, J lost 2 bases, and 8 bases lay in between. The CDR3 consists of 13 residues. The data were obtained in a study of OX40 agonist ivuxolimab in advanced cancers. Study at large: Patients' therapy was ivuxolimab, an antibody that acts as an agonist of OX40 (CD134). Study findings and constraints: Doses of 0.1 to 3.0 mg/kg were accompanied by clonal expansion of CD4+ and CD8+ blood T cells by week 6. Expanded clones belonging to CD8+ T cells outnumbered, on average, those of CD4+.

The chain combines TRBV5-4 with TRBJ1-2; D perhaps matches TRBD1 (6 bases). The specimen was CD4+ or CD8+ T cells sorted from blood, collected in a trial of the OX40 agonist ivuxolimab. The sequence came from an adult with an advanced solid tumor such as melanoma, head and neck, liver or kidney cancer. CDR3 in amino acids: CASSYDRNYGYTF. CDR3 nucleotide sequence: TGTGCCAGCAGCTACGACAGGAACTATGGCTACACCTTC.